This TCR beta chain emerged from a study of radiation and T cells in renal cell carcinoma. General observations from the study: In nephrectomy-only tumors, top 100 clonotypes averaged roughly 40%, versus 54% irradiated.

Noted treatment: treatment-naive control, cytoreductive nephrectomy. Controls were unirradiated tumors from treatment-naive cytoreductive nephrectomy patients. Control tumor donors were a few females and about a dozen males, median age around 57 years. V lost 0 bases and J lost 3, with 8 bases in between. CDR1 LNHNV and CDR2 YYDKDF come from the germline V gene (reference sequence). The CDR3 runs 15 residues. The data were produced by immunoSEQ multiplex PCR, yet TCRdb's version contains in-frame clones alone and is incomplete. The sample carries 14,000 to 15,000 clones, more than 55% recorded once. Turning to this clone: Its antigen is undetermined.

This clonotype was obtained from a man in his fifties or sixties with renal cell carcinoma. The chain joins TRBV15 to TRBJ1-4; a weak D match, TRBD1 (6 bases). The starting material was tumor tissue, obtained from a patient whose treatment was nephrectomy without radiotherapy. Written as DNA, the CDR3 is TGTGCCACCAGCAGAGATAGGACAGCTAATGAAAAACTGTTTTTT. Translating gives CATSRDRTANEKLFF.